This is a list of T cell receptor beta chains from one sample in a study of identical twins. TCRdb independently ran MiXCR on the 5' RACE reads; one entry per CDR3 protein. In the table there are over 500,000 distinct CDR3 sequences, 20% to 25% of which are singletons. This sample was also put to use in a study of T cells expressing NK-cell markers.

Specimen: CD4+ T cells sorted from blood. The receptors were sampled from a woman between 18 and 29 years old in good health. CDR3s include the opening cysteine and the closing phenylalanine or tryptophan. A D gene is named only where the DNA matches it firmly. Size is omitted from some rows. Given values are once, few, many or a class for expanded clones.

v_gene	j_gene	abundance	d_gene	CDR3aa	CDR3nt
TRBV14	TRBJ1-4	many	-	CASSHHTGATNEKLFF	TGTGCCAGCAGCCATCATACAGGTGCAACTAATGAAAAACTGTTTTTT
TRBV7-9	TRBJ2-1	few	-	CASSLNGNNNEQFF	TGTGCCAGCAGCTTGAACGGGAATAACAATGAGCAGTTCTTC
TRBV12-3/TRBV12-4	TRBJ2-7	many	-	CASSPPPWASSYEQYF	TGTGCCAGCAGTCCCCCTCCATGGGCGTCTTCCTACGAGCAGTACTTC
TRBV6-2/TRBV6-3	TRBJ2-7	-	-	CASSPSRYEQYF	TGTGCCAGCAGTCCGAGTCGGTACGAGCAGTACTTC
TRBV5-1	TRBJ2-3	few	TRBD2	CASSTGTSGSTDTQYF	TGCGCCAGCAGCACTGGGACTAGCGGGAGCACAGATACGCAGTATTTT
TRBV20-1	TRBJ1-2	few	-	CSAPTYGYTF	TGCAGTGCCCCCACCTATGGCTACACCTTC
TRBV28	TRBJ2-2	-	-	CASRGSENTGELFF	TGTGCCAGCCGAGGGTCAGAGAACACCGGGGAGCTGTTTTTT
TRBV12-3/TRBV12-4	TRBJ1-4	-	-	CASSPTGPPATNEKLFF	TGTGCCAGCAGTCCGACAGGTCCCCCCGCAACTAATGAAAAACTGTTTTTT
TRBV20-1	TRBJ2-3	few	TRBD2	CSARTSGRWTDTQYF	TGCAGTGCTAGGACTAGCGGGAGATGGACAGATACGCAGTATTTT
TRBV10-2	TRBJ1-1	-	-	CASSEGETGWIF	TGCGCCAGCAGTGAGGGAGAGACGGGATGGATCTTT
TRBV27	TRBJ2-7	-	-	CASSQLETYEQYF	TGTGCCAGCAGTCAACTAGAGACCTACGAGCAGTACTTC
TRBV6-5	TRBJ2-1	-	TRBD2	CASTSLAGGNNEQFF	TGTGCCAGCACTTCTCTAGCGGGAGGAAACAATGAGCAGTTCTTC
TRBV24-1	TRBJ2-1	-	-	CATSPRDIPNEQFF	TGTGCCACCTCCCCCCGGGACATACCGAATGAGCAGTTCTTC
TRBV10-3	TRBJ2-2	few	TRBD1	CAIRRPSGTGISTGELFF	TGTGCCATCAGGCGACCCTCCGGGACAGGGATAAGCACCGGGGAGCTGTTTTTT
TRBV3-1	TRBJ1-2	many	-	CASSQDPAGRYGYTF	TGTGCCAGCAGCCAAGATCCGGCAGGGCGCTATGGCTACACCTTC
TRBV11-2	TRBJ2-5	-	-	CASSPPGTQYF	TGTGCCAGCAGCCCTCCGGGGACCCAGTACTTC
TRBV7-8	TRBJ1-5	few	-	CASSLQGGLSNQPQHF	TGTGCCAGCAGCTTACAGGGTGGATTGAGCAATCAGCCCCAGCATTTT
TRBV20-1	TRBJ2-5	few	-	CSANTGNDETQYF	TGCAGTGCTAATACAGGCAACGACGAGACCCAGTACTTC
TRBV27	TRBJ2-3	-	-	CASSTTGMHTQYF	TGTGCCAGCAGTACTACAGGGATGCATACGCAGTATTTT
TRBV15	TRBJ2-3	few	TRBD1	CATSGDRGQDTQYF	TGTGCCACCAGCGGGGACAGGGGGCAGGATACGCAGTATTTT
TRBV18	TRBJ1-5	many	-	CASSPKGTGHQPQHF	TGTGCCAGCTCACCTAAGGGAACAGGCCATCAGCCCCAGCATTTT
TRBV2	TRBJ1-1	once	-	CASSDRLGMTEAFF	TGTGCCAGCAGTGACAGGTTAGGGATGACTGAAGCTTTCTTT
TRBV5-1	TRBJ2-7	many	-	CASSFLEEGHEQYF	TGCGCCAGCAGCTTCCTGGAGGAGGGCCACGAGCAGTACTTC
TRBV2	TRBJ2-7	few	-	CASSELTGEDEQYF	TGTGCCAGCAGTGAATTAACAGGGGAGGACGAGCAGTACTTC
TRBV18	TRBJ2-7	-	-	CASSPLRTGGSYEQYF	TGTGCCAGCTCACCGCTGAGGACAGGAGGGTCCTACGAGCAGTACTTC
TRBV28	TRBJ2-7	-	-	CASRDHYEQYF	TGTGCCAGTAGAGACCACTACGAGCAGTACTTC
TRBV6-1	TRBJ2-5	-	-	CASREGDRETQYF	TGTGCCAGCCGGGAGGGGGACAGGGAGACCCAGTACTTC
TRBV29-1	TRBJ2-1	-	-	CSGGLGGGEQFF	TGCAGCGGGGGACTTGGGGGTGGTGAGCAGTTCTTC
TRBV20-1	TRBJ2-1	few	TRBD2	CSAIRLAGPYNEQFF	TGCAGTGCTATTAGACTAGCGGGCCCCTACAATGAGCAGTTCTTC
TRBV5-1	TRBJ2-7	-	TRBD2	CASSFHSGRLDEQYF	TGCGCCAGCAGCTTTCATAGCGGGAGGCTGGACGAGCAGTACTTC
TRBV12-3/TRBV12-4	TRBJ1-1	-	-	CASSSPGVNTEAFF	TGTGCCAGCAGTTCTCCAGGGGTGAACACTGAAGCTTTCTTT
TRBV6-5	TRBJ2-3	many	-	CASSSRTDTQYF	TGTGCCAGCAGTTCCCGCACAGATACGCAGTATTTT
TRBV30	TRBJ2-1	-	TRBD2	CAWSGRTSGYNEQFF	TGTGCCTGGAGTGGTAGGACTAGCGGCTACAATGAGCAGTTCTTC
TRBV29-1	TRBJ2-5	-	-	CSVEELRGKTQYF	TGCAGCGTTGAAGAATTACGGGGAAAGACCCAGTACTTC
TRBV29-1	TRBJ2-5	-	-	CSVEDTGVQETQYF	TGCAGCGTTGAAGATACGGGGGTCCAAGAGACCCAGTACTTC
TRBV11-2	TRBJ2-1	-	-	CASSLGGPNNEQFF	TGTGCCAGCAGTTTGGGGGGCCCGAACAATGAGCAGTTCTTC
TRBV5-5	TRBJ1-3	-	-	CASSFLPGHGSGNTIYF	TGTGCCAGCAGCTTCCTGCCGGGACACGGCTCTGGAAACACCATATATTTT
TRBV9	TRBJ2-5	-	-	CASSVTGSTETQYF	TGTGCCAGCAGCGTCACCGGGAGCACAGAGACCCAGTACTTC
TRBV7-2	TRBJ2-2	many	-	CASSLDPQAGELFF	TGTGCCAGCAGCTTAGACCCCCAGGCCGGGGAGCTGTTTTTT
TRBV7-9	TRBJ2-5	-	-	CASSSRLESETQYF	TGTGCCAGCAGCTCCCGACTAGAATCTGAGACCCAGTACTTC
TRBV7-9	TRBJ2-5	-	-	CASSRSGPGGAQYF	TGTGCCAGCAGCCGGTCAGGCCCCGGAGGGGCCCAGTACTTC